Each of the 9 T cell receptor beta chains below was sequenced from the same sample in a study of glioma-infiltrating T cells. Using RNA template, CDR3s of TCR alpha and beta were amplified with iRepertoire arm-PCR. TCRdb independently ran MiXCR on the multiplex PCR reads; one entry per CDR3 protein. The sample comprises roughly 120,000 distinct CDR3 sequences, about 23% of which are singletons, and 13% to 15% rests with the top ten. Sequencing was performed on glioma tissue, nonneoplastic brain tissue, or PBMCs (not recorded which). The origin of the receptors is a human donor with low-grade glioma or glioblastoma, undergoing nonglioma brain surgery, or in good health (not recorded which).

This clonotype was recorded a few times. The V call is TRBV7-9, the J call TRBJ2-1, with 8 nucleotides matching TRBD2. Losses at the gene ends were 1 base for V and 4 bases for J; bases not matched to a gene: 9. The CDR3 is 17 amino acids. The germline CDR1 and CDR2 sequences are SEHNR and FQNEAQ (reference sequence). CDR3 residues: CASSLGLALSIYNEQFF. Written as DNA, the CDR3 is TGTGCCAGCAGCTTAGGACTAGCGCTGTCTATTTACAATGAGCAGTTCTTC.

This clonotype was detected ten times or more. This chain links TRBV6-4 with TRBJ2-1, with D possibly being TRBD2 (5 bases). V dropped 5 bases and J dropped 8 bases, with 19 bases sitting between them. Germline V lookup: CDR1 MRHNA, CDR2 SNTAGT. The CDR3 runs 15 residues. In DNA, the CDR3 is TGTGCCAGCAGTCCAGGTTCGGGAACCTTTTATGAGCAGTTCTTC. Protein sequence: CASSPGSGTFYEQFF.

This clonotype was seen ten or more times. The chain joins TRBV4-1 to TRBJ2-7; the match to TRBD1 covers 7 bases. With 0 bases clipped from V and 4 bases from J, the junction kept 9 bases outside the gene matches. The CDR3 has 16 amino acids. Germline CDR1 and CDR2: MGHRA and YSYEKL. CDR3 loop: CASSQEWGTENYEQYF. The CDR3 region has the DNA TGCGCCAGCAGCCAAGAGTGGGGGACAGAGAATTACGAGCAGTACTTC.

This clonotype was picked up a small number of times. The chain has TRBV7-2 and TRBJ2-2; 10 bases fit TRBD2. This CDR3 is built from 18 residues. The germline V gene encodes CDR1 SGHTA and CDR2 FQGNSA. V was clipped by 1 base and J by 8 bases; unmatched bases: 13. As DNA, the CDR3 is TGTGCCAGCAGCTTAGAGTGGACTAGCGGAACCAAAAGGGGGGAGCTGTTTTTT. This encodes CASSLEWTSGTKRGELFF. Full variable domain (missing parts from reference TRBV7-2 and TRBJ2-2): GAGVSQSPSNKVTEKGKDVELRCDPISGHTALYWYRQSLGQGLEFLIYFQGNSAPDKSGLPSDRFSAERTGGSVSTLTIQRTQQEDSAVYLCASSLEWTSGTKRGELFFGEGSRLTVL.

The chain employs TRBV19 and TRBJ2-7; 7 bases fit TRBD2. Trimming cost V 4 bases and J 5 bases; bases outside gene matches: 8. Germline CDR1 is LNHDA and CDR2 is SQIVND (reference sequence). The CDR3 is made up of 14 amino acids. The CDR3 sequence is CASSTAGSYNEQYF. The CDR3 region has the DNA TGTGCCAGTAGTACAGCGGGAAGTTACAACGAGCAGTACTTC. The full variable domain, completed using reference TRBV19 and TRBJ2-7, is DGGITQSPKYLFRKEGQNVTLSCEQNLNHDAMYWYRQDPGQGLRLIYYSQIVNDFQKGDIAEGYSVSREKKESFPLTVTSAQKNPTAFYLCASSTAGSYNEQYFGPGTRLTVT.

This clonotype came up many times. The V and J genes are TRBV6-1 and TRBJ2-7; 10 nucleotides agree with TRBD1. The junction had 10 bases not matched to a gene; V was cut back by 8 bases and J by 3 bases. The CDR3 is 15 residues long. Germline loops: CDR1 MNHNS, CDR2 SASEGT. The CDR3 is CASGLQGQGDYEQYF. The CDR3 nucleotides read TGTGCCAGCGGTCTACAAGGACAGGGGGACTACGAGCAGTACTTC.

Details on this clonotype: A much bigger clone sits one base away, suggesting this may be a read error. V usage is TRBV20-1 and J usage is TRBJ2-7; no clear D. CDR1 and CDR2 from the germline V gene are DFQATT and SNEGSKA (reference sequence). Trimming left V 0 bases short and J 10 bases short, with 10 bases between. The CDR3 is made up of 11 amino acids. The CDR3 nucleotides are TGCAGTGCTAGAGACGAAGAGAACCAGTACTTC. This translates into CSARDEENQYF.

This clonotype came up many times. The rearrangement links TRBV7-2 to TRBJ2-3; D is ambiguous. The CDR3 consists of 16 residues. CDR1 is SGHTA, CDR2 FQGNSA, per germline. Trimming pared 1 base from V and 2 bases from J, leaving 13 bases between. The CDR3 loop reads CASSLGISLATDTQYF. Written as DNA, the CDR3 is TGTGCCAGCAGCTTAGGAATTAGTTTAGCCACAGATACGCAGTATTTT.

Ten or more counts support this clonotype. The V gene is TRBV7-3, the J gene TRBJ2-5, with 7 bases aligning to TRBD2. Germline V gene lookup returns CDR1 SGHTA and CDR2 FQGTGA. The ends lost 5 bases at V and 3 bases at J; junction bases unmatched: 9. This CDR3 spans 15 amino acids. The CDR3 DNA reads TGTGCCAGCAGCCGTTGGGGGGGAGGTGAAGAGACCCAGTACTTC. This encodes CASSRWGGGEETQYF. The variable domain in full, with the rest retrieved from reference TRBV7-3 and TRBJ2-5, is GAGVSQTPSNKVTEKGKYVELRCDPISGHTALYWYRQSLGQGPEFLIYFQGTGAADDSGLPNDRFFAVRPEGSVSTLKIQRTERGDSAVYLCASSRWGGGEETQYFGPGTRLLVL.